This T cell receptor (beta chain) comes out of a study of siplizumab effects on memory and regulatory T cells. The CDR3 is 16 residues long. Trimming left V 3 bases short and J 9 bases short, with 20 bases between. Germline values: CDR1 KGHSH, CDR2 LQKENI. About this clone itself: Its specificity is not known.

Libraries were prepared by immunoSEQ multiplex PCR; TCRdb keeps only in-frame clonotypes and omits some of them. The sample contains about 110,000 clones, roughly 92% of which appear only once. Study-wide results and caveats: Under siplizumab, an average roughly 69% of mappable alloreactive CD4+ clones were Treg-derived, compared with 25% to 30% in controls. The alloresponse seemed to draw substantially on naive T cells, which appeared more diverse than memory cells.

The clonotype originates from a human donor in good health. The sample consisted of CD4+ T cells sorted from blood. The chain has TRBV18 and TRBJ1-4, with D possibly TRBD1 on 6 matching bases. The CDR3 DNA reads TGTGCCAGCTCACCTAGTTCGAGGGACAACGAGCAAAAACTGTTTTTT. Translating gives CASSPSSRDNEQKLFF. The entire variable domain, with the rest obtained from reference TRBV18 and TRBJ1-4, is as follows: NAGVMQNPRHLVRRRGQEARLRCSPMKGHSHVYWYRQLPEEGLKFMVYLQKENIIDESGMPKERFSAEFPKEGPSILRIQQVVRGDSAAYFCASSPSSRDNEQKLFFGSGTQLSVL.